This TCR beta chain stems from a study of T-cell reconstitution after alpha-beta-depleted transplantation in children. This clonotype was seen repeatedly, ten times or more. Its specificity is not known. Unique molecular identifiers were used in preparing the TCRbeta library. TCRdb re-called the PCR reads with MiXCR, one entry per CDR3 protein. The repertoire holds 280,000 or so distinct CDR3 sequences, with around a tenth as singletons. Study observations and caveats: After one year, T-cell counts and TCRbeta diversity mostly came from new T cells. About two months after transplant, alpha-beta T cells reportedly came from several hundred expanded graft clones. From surviving recipient T cells and thymic progenitors came the high day-60 TCRbeta diversity observed in some patients.

The receptor was isolated from a male patient under 10 years old who had a stem cell transplant for chronic granulomatous disease, so the T cells may come from the graft donor. The sample in question was peripheral blood, obtained 180 days after TCRalphabeta/CD19-depleted stem cell transplant.

The CDR3 sequence: CASTSGIFGTEAFF. CDR3 coding DNA: TGTGCCAGCACGTCAGGGATCTTTGGCACTGAAGCTTTCTTT. This chain links TRBV28 with TRBJ1-1, with a weak D call TRBD1 (5 bases). Trimming left V 7 bases short and J 4 bases short, with 16 bases between. This CDR3 is 14 amino acids long. Germline V gene data show CDR1 as MDHEN and CDR2 as SYDVKM. The variable domain in full, with the rest retrieved from reference TRBV28 and TRBJ1-1, is DVKVTQSSRYLVKRTGEKVFLECVQDMDHENMFWYRQDPGLGLRLIYFSYDVKMKEKGDIPEGYSVSREKKERFSLILESASTNQTSMYLCASTSGIFGTEAFFGQGTRLTVV.